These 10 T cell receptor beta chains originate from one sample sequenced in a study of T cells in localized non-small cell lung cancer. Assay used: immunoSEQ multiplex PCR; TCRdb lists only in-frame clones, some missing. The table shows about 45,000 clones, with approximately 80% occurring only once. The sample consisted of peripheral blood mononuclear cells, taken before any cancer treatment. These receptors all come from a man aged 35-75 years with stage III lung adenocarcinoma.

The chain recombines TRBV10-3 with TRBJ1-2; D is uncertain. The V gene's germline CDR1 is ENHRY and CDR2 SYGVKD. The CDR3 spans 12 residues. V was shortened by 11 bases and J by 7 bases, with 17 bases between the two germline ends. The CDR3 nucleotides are TGTGCCCACAGATCCCAAACTCTTGGCTACACCTTC. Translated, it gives CAHRSQTLGYTF.

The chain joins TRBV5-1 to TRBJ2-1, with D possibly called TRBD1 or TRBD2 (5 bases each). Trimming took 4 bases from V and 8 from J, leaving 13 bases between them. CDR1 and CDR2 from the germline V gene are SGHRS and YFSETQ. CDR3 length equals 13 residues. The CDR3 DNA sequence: TGCGCCAGCAGCCCACTAGGGGTCGATGAGCAGTTCTTC. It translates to CASSPLGVDEQFF.

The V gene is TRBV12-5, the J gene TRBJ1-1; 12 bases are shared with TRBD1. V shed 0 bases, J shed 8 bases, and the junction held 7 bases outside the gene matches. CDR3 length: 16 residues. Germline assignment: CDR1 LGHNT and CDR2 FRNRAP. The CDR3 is CASGLVLGTGGAEAFF. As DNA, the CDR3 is TGTGCTAGTGGTTTGGTACTCGGGACAGGGGGCGCAGAAGCTTTCTTT.

The CDR3: CASSVTAGGPYEQYF. The DNA of the CDR3 is TGTGCCAGCAGCGTAACCGCGGGGGGCCCCTACGAGCAGTACTTC. The gene calls are TRBV9 and TRBJ2-7; 8 nucleotides line up with TRBD2. This CDR3 is 15 amino acids long. Germline V gene data show CDR1 as SGDLS and CDR2 as YYNGEE. The V segment lost 1 base and the J segment 2 bases; nucleotides outside the gene matches: 5.

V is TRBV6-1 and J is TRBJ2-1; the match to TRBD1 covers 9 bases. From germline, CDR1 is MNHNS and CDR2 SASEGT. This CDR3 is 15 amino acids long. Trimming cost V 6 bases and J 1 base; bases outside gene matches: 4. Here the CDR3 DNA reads TGTGCCAGCAGCGCGACAGGGGGATCCTACAATGAGCAGTTCTTC. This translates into CASSATGGSYNEQFF.

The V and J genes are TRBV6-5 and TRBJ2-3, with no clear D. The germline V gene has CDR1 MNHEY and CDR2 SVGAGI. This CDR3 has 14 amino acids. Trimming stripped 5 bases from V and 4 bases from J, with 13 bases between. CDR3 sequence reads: CASSEVYSPDTQYF. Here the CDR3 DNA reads TGTGCCAGCAGTGAAGTTTATTCCCCAGATACGCAGTATTTT.

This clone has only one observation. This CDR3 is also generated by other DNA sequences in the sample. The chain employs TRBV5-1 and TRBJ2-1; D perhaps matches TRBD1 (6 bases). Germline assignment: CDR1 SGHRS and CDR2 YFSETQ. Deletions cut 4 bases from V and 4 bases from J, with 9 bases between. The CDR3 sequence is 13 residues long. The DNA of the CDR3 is TGCGCCAGCAGCCTCGGACAGTACAATGAGCAGTTCTTC. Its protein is CASSLGQYNEQFF.

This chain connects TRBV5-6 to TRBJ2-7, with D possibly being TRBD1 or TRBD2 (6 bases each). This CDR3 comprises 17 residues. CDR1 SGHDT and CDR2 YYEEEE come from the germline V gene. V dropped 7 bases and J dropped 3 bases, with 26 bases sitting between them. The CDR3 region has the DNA TGTGCCAGCTATTCCCATAGGGACTGGGGGCCCTTCTACGAGCAGTACTTC. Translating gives CASYSHRDWGPFYEQYF.

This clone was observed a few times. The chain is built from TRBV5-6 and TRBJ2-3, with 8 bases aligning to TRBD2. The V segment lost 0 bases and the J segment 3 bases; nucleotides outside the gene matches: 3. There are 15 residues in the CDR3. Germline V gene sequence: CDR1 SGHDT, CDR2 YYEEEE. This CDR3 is CASSLGTSRTDTQYF. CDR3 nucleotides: TGTGCCAGCAGCTTGGGGACTAGCAGAACAGATACGCAGTATTTT.

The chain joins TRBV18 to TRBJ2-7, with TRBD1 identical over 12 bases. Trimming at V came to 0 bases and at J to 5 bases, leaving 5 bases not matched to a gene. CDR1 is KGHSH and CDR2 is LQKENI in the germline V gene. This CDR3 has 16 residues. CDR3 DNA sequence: TGTGCCAGCTCACCACCCAGCGGGACAGGGGGCCACGAGCAGTACTTC. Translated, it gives CASSPPSGTGGHEQYF.